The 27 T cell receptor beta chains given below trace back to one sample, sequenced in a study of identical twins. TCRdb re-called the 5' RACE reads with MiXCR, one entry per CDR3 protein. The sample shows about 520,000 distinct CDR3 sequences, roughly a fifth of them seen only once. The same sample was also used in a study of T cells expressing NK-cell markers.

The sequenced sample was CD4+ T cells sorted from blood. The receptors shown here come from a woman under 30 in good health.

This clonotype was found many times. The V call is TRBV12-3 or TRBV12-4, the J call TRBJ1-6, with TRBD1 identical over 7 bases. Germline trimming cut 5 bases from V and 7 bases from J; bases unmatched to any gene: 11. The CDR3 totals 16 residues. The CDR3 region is CASSRAGGTANSPLHF. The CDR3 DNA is TGTGCCAGCAGTCGAGCTGGCGGGACAGCAAATTCACCCCTCCACTTT.

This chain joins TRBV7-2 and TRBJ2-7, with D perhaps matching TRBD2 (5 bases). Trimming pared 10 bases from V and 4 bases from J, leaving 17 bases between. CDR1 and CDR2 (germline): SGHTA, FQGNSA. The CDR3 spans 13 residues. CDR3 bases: TGTGCCACATCGGGGTCGGACGGATACGAGCAGTACTTC. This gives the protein CATSGSDGYEQYF.

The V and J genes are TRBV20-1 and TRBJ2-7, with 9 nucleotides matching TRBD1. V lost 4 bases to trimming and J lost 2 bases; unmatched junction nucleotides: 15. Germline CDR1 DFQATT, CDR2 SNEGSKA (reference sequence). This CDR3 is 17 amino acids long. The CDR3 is CSATPGQGLQFTYEQYF. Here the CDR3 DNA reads TGCAGTGCTACTCCGGGACAGGGACTCCAATTTACCTACGAGCAGTACTTC.

The CDR3 sequence is CASSLSYGTSGGHQETQYF. The DNA for the CDR3 is TGTGCCAGCAGTTTATCGTACGGGACTAGCGGGGGCCACCAAGAGACCCAGTACTTC. This chain links TRBV27 with TRBJ2-5; 14 bases match TRBD2. V shed 0 bases, J shed 0 bases, and the junction held 6 bases outside the gene matches. This CDR3 has 19 residues. Per the germline V gene, CDR1 is MNHEY and CDR2 is SMNVEV (reference sequence).

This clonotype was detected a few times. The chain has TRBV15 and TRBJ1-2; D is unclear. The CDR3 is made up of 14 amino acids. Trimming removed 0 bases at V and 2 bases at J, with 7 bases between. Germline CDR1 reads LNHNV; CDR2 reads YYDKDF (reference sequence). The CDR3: CATSRDLMNYGYTF. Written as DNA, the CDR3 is TGTGCCACCAGCAGAGATTTAATGAACTATGGCTACACCTTC. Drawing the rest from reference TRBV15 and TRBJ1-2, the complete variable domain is DAMVIQNPRYQVTQFGKPVTLSCSQTLNHNVMYWYQQKSSQAPKLLFHYYDKDFNNEADTPDNFQSRRPNTSFCFLDIRSPGLGDTAMYLCATSRDLMNYGYTFGSGTRLTVV.

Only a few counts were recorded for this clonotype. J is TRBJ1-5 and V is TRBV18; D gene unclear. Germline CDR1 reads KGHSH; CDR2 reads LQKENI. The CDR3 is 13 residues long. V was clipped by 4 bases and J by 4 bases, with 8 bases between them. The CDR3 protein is CASSLADNQPQHF. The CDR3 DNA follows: TGTGCCAGCTCACTAGCAGATAATCAGCCCCAGCATTTT.

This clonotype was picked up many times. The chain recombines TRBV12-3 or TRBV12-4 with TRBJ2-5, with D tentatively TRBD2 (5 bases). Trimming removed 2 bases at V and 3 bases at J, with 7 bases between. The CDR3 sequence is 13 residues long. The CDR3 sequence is CASSLWGEETQYF. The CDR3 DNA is TGTGCCAGCAGTTTATGGGGAGAAGAGACCCAGTACTTC.

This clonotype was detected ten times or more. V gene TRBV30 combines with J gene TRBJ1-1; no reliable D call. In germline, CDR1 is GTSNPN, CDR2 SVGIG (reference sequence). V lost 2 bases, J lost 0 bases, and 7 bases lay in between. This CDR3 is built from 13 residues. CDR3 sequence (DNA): TGTGCCTGGAGTCCACAGCTGAACACTGAAGCTTTCTTT. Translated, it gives CAWSPQLNTEAFF.

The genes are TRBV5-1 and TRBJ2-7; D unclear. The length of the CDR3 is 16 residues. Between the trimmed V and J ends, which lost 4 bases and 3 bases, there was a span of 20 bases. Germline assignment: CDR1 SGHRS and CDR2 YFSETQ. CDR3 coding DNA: TGCGCCAGCAGCCCCCTCACTGCATCTAATAACTACGAGCAGTACTTC. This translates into CASSPLTASNNYEQYF.

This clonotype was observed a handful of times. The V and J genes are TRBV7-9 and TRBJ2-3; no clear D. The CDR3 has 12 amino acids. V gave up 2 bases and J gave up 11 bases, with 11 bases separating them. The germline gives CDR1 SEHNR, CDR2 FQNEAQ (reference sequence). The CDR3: CASSLHEREQYF. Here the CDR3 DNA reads TGTGCCAGCAGCTTACATGAAAGGGAGCAGTATTTT. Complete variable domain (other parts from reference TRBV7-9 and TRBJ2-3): DTGVSQNPRHKITKRGQNVTFRCDPISEHNRLYWYRQTLGQGPEFLTYFQNEAQLEKSRLLSDRFSAERPKGSFSTLEIQRTEQGDSAMYLCASSLHEREQYFGPGTRLTVL.

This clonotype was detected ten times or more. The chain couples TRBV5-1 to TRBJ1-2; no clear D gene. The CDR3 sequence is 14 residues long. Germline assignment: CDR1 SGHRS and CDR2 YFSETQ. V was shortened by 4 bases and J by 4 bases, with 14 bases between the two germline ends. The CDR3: CASSPLGGGYGYTF. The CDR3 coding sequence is TGCGCCAGCAGCCCCCTTGGAGGAGGCTATGGCTACACCTTC. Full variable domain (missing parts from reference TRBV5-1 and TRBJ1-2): KAGVTQTPRYLIKTRGQQVTLSCSPISGHRSVSWYQQTPGQGLQFLFEYFSETQRNKGNFPGRFSGRQFSNSRSEMNVSTLELGDSALYLCASSPLGGGYGYTFGSGTRLTVV.

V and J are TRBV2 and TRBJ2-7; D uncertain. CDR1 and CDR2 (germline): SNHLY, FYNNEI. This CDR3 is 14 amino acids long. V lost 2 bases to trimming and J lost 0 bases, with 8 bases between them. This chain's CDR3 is CASSERTYSYEQYF. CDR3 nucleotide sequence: TGTGCCAGCAGTGAAAGGACGTACTCCTACGAGCAGTACTTC.

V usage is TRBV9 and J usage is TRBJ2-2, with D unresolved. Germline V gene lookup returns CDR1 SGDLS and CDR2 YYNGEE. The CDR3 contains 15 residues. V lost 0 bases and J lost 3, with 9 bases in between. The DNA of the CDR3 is TGTGCCAGCAGCGTAGAAACACCATACACCGGGGAGCTGTTTTTT. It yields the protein CASSVETPYTGELFF.

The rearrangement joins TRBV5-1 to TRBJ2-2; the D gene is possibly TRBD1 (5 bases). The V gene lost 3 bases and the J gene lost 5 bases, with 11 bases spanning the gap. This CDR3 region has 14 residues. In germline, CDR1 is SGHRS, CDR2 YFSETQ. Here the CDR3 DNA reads TGCGCCAGCAGCTCGGTAGGGGAAACCGGGGAGCTGTTTTTT. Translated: CASSSVGETGELFF. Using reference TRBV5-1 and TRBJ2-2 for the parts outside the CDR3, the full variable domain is KAGVTQTPRYLIKTRGQQVTLSCSPISGHRSVSWYQQTPGQGLQFLFEYFSETQRNKGNFPGRFSGRQFSNSRSEMNVSTLELGDSALYLCASSSVGETGELFFGEGSRLTVL.

CDR3 loop: CSARDKYGNQPQHF. For the CDR3, the DNA is TGCAGTGCTAGAGACAAGTATGGCAATCAGCCCCAGCATTTT. This chain connects TRBV20-1 to TRBJ1-5, with D uncertain. The CDR3 covers 14 residues. Per germline, CDR1 DFQATT and CDR2 SNEGSKA (reference sequence). The V end was cut by 0 bases, the J end by 2 bases, with 8 bases between.

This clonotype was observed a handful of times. The CDR3, as DNA: TGTGCCAGCAGCTACTTACAGGGGGCGAAGAACACCGGGGAGCTGTTTTTT. This sequence encodes CASSYLQGAKNTGELFF. This sequence joins TRBV7-9 and TRBJ2-2, with 9 bases identical to TRBD1. V lost 4 bases and J lost 1; bases outside the gene matches: 7. CDR1 SEHNR and CDR2 FQNEAQ come from the germline V gene (reference sequence). This CDR3 has 17 amino acids.

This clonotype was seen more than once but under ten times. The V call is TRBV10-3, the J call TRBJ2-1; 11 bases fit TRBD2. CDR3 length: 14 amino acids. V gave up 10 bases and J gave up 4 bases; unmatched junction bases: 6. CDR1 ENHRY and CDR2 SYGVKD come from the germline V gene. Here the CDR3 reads CATSTSGEYNEQFF. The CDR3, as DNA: TGTGCCACCTCGACTAGCGGGGAATACAATGAGCAGTTCTTC.

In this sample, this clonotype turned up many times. CDR3 amino acids: CASRRDRELYTF. The CDR3 bases are TGTGCCAGCAGGCGGGACAGGGAGTTGTACACCTTC. This chain joins TRBV27 and TRBJ1-2; 9 bases are a match to TRBD1. The CDR3 is 12 amino acids. Germline lookup yields CDR1 MNHEY and CDR2 SMNVEV (reference sequence). With V trimmed by 6 bases and J by 11 bases, 7 bases remained unmatched.

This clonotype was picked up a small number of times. The CDR3 region is CSAGQGPYNEQFF. CDR3 coding DNA: TGCAGTGCCGGACAGGGGCCCTACAATGAGCAGTTCTTC. The chain recombines TRBV20-1 with TRBJ2-1, with 9 bases lining up with TRBD1. The CDR3 contains 13 residues. The V gene end was trimmed by 6 bases and the J gene end by 2 bases; junction bases not matched to a gene: 2. Germline loops: CDR1 DFQATT, CDR2 SNEGSKA (reference sequence).

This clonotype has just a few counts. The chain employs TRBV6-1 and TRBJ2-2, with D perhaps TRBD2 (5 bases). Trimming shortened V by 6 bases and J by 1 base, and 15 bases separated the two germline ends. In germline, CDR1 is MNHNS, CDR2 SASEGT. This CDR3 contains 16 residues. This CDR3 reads CASRTHRGQNTGELFF. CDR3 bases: TGTGCCAGCAGAACCCACCGCGGGCAGAACACCGGGGAGCTGTTTTTT.

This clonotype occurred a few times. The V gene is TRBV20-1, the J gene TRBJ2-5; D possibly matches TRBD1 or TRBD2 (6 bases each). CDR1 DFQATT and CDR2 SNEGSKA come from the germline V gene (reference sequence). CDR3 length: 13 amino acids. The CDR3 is CTSGRGHRETQYF. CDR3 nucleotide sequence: TGCACCTCAGGACGGGGGCATAGGGAGACCCAGTACTTC.

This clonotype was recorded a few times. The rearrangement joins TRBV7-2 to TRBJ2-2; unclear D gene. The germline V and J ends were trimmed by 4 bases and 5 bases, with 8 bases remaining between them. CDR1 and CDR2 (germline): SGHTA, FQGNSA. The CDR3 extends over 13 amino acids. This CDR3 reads CASSWKPTGELFF. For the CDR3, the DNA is TGTGCCAGCAGCTGGAAACCTACCGGGGAGCTGTTTTTT.

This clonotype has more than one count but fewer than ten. CDR3 nucleotides: TGTGCCAGCAGTCCCAGTACACAAGAGCAGTTCTTC. This codes for CASSPSTQEQFF. The chain uses TRBV6-6 and TRBJ2-1; D unclear. Germline V gene sequence: CDR1 MNHNY, CDR2 SVGAGI (reference sequence). CDR3 size: 12 residues. The V end lost 5 bases, the J end lost 10 bases, and 12 bases lay between the germline ends.

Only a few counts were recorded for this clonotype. The CDR3 DNA is TGCAGTGCCAGGAAGGGGGGGGGCGATACGCAGTATTTT. Amino acids: CSARKGGGDTQYF. The rearrangement uses TRBV20-1 and TRBJ2-3; tentative D call: TRBD2 (7 bases). The CDR3 extends over 13 amino acids. The V gene's germline CDR1 is DFQATT and CDR2 SNEGSKA (reference sequence). With 6 bases removed from V and 6 bases from J, the gap between germline ends came to 16 bases.

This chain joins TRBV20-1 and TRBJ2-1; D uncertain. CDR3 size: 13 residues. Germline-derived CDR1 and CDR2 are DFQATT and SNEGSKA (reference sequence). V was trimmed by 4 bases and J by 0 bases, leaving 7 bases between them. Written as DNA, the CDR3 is TGCAGTGCTACCGCGAGCTCCTACAATGAGCAGTTCTTC. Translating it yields CSATASSYNEQFF.

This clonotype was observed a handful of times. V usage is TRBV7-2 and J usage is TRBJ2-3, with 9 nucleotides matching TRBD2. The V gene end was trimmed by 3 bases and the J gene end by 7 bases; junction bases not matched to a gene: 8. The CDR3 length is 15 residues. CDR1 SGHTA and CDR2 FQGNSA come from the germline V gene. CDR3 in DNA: TGTGCCAGCAGCTTCCGGGCGGGGGGGGAGAATACGCAGTATTTT. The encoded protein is CASSFRAGGENTQYF.

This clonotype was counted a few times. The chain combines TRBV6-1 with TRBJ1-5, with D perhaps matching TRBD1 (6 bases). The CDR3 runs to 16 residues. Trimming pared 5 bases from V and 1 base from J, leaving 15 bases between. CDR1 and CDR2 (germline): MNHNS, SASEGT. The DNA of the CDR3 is TGTGCCAGCAGTCGAGAAGGACAGTTAAGCAATCAGCCCCAGCATTTT. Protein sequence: CASSREGQLSNQPQHF.